One sample yielded the 30 T cell receptor beta chains listed below, sequenced in a study of T cell changes during pregnancy in multiple sclerosis. Sequencing was performed with immunoSEQ multiplex PCR; in TCRdb, only in-frame clones are kept and a portion is missing. Of some 120,000 clones in the sample, about 94% were seen once. Sequences were derived from peripheral blood, sampled in the third trimester of pregnancy. The receptors derive from a female donor with multiple sclerosis, enrolled in a pregnancy study.

This chain connects TRBV5-1 to TRBJ2-7; the match to TRBD1 covers 7 bases. Germline V gene data show CDR1 as SGHRS and CDR2 as YFSETQ. This CDR3 region has 14 residues. J lost 0 bases, V lost 5 bases, and 5 bases had no gene match. The CDR3 DNA follows: TGCGCCAGCAGTTCTAGGGACAGCTCCTACGAGCAGTACTTC. The encoded protein is CASSSRDSSYEQYF.

The chain has TRBV6-5 and TRBJ1-3; possibly TRBD1 for D (6 bases). Trimming cost V 5 bases and J 8 bases, with 7 bases left between them. The length of the CDR3 is 11 residues. Germline CDR1 is MNHEY and CDR2 is SVGAGI. CDR3 protein: CASSKGDTIYF. CDR3 in DNA: TGTGCCAGCAGTAAGGGGGACACCATATATTTT.

CDR3 in DNA: TGTGCCAGCAGCTTGGGACCCGGGATTAGCTCCTACAATGAGCAGTTCTTC. Encoded protein: CASSLGPGISSYNEQFF. V and J are TRBV5-6 and TRBJ2-1, with a weak D call TRBD2 (5 bases). Germline values: CDR1 SGHDT, CDR2 YYEEEE. V was clipped by 0 bases and J by 0 bases, with 13 bases between them. This CDR3 spans 17 amino acids.

This clone was observed a single time. This chain joins TRBV5-6 and TRBJ2-5; 10 nucleotides line up with TRBD2. Germline V gene lookup returns CDR1 SGHDT and CDR2 YYEEEE. This CDR3 region has 15 residues. Trimming cost V 3 bases and J 7 bases; bases outside gene matches: 9. CDR3 coding DNA: TGTGCCAGCAGCTCCCTAAGCGGGGGGGGATCGACCCAGTACTTC. The encoded protein is CASSSLSGGGSTQYF.

V gene TRBV28 combines with J gene TRBJ2-3; 8 positions match TRBD2. CDR3 length: 17 residues. Germline V CDR1 and CDR2: MDHEN, SYDVKM. V trimming: 3 bases; J trimming: 5 bases; junction bases outside the gene matches: 13. The DNA of the CDR3 is TGTGCCAGCAGTTTCGGGCGGGAGGAGCGGTGGGGAGATACGCAGTATTTT. Translation gives CASSFGREERWGDTQYF.

This clone showed up just a few times. V and J are TRBV12-1 and TRBJ1-1. TRBV12-1 is a listed pseudogene. The CDR3 spans 15 residues. The CDR3 sequence is CASSFRGGEGTEAFF. The CDR3 coding sequence is TGTGCCAGCAGCTTTCGGGGGGGTGAAGGCACTGAAGCTTTCTTT.

The V call is TRBV5-4, the J call TRBJ2-5; 8 bases fit TRBD1. Germline lookup yields CDR1 SGHNT and CDR2 YYREEE (reference sequence). The CDR3 loop spans 17 amino acids. V trimming: 0 bases; J trimming: 5 bases; junction bases outside the gene matches: 12. The CDR3 reads CASSLVGRGPAPETQYF. In DNA form, the CDR3 reads TGTGCCAGCAGCTTGGTGGGCAGGGGGCCGGCCCCGGAGACCCAGTACTTC.

CDR3 residues: CASSSPGTGARGTREQYF. CDR3 bases: TGTGCCAGCAGTTCCCCTGGGACAGGGGCTAGGGGAACTCGCGAGCAGTACTTC. The chain combines TRBV27 with TRBJ2-7, with 10 bases fitting TRBD1. This CDR3 contains 18 residues. V lost 4 bases to trimming and J lost 6 bases; unmatched junction nucleotides: 18. From germline, CDR1 is MNHEY and CDR2 SMNVEV (reference sequence).

This chain links TRBV14 with TRBJ1-2, with 7 bases matching TRBD1. The CDR3 contains 11 residues. Germline-derived CDR1 and CDR2 are SGHDN and FVKESK. Trimming cost V 6 bases and J 8 bases; bases outside gene matches: 3. In DNA, the CDR3 is TGTGCCAGCAGGACAGGGAACGGCTACACCTTC. Residues: CASRTGNGYTF.

This rearrangement joins TRBV28 to TRBJ2-3, with D possibly being TRBD2 (5 bases). Germline values: CDR1 MDHEN, CDR2 SYDVKM. The CDR3 consists of 14 residues. V was shortened by 8 bases and J by 1 base, with 13 bases between the two germline ends. The CDR3 DNA reads as TGTGCCAGCCTGGAGGCCCGGCGCACAGATACGCAGTATTTT. The encoded protein is CASLEARRTDTQYF.

This chain joins TRBV28 and TRBJ1-2, with no clear D. V gave up 1 base and J gave up 4 bases, with 4 bases separating them. The CDR3 totals 12 residues. From germline, CDR1 is MDHEN and CDR2 SYDVKM. The chain's CDR3 is CASSLSFYGYTF. As DNA, the CDR3 is TGTGCCAGCAGTTTATCATTCTATGGCTACACCTTC.

The J gene is TRBJ2-5, the V gene TRBV28; 8 nucleotides agree with TRBD2. Germline V lookup: CDR1 MDHEN, CDR2 SYDVKM. Trimming took 2 bases from V and 4 from J; bases not matched to a gene: 9. This CDR3 region has 16 residues. CDR3 in DNA: TGTGCCAGCAGTTTAGGCGGGACTAGTCGGGGAGAGACCCAGTACTTC. Translating it yields CASSLGGTSRGETQYF.

This sequence joins TRBV2 and TRBJ1-3; D is ambiguous. This CDR3 region has 15 residues. Germline V CDR1 and CDR2: SNHLY, FYNNEI. The germline V and J ends were trimmed by 3 bases and 0 bases, with 9 bases remaining between them. CDR3 DNA sequence: TGTGCCAGCAGTGAGGCCAGAAGCTCTGGAAACACCATATATTTT. Protein: CASSEARSSGNTIYF.

The CDR3 is CASSIRTGLRPQHF. CDR3 nucleotide sequence: TGTGCCAGCAGTATAAGGACAGGGCTTAGGCCCCAGCATTTT. V usage is TRBV27 and J usage is TRBJ1-5, with 8 bases that match TRBD1. The germline V gene encodes CDR1 MNHEY and CDR2 SMNVEV (reference sequence). With V trimmed by 5 bases and J by 9 bases, 9 bases remained unmatched. This CDR3 has 14 residues.

This chain links TRBV6-1 with TRBJ2-7; no clear D. The CDR3 sequence is 12 residues long. Germline-derived CDR1 and CDR2 are MNHNS and SASEGT. V shed 11 bases and J shed 2 bases, with 13 bases lying between them. This CDR3 is CALSKQPYEQYF. CDR3 nucleotides: TGTGCCCTTTCGAAGCAACCCTACGAGCAGTACTTC.

The chain couples TRBV6-1 to TRBJ2-1, with TRBD1 matching 8 bases. In germline, CDR1 is MNHNS, CDR2 SASEGT. CDR3 size: 16 residues. V shed 6 bases, J shed 5 bases, and the junction held 12 bases outside the gene matches. CDR3 in DNA: TGTGCCAGCAGCGAACACAGGGGGTTTTGGCACAATGAGCAGTTCTTC. Amino acid sequence: CASSEHRGFWHNEQFF.

The chain couples TRBV5-4 to TRBJ2-5; 9 positions agree with TRBD2. Germline V CDR1 and CDR2: SGHNT, YYREEE (reference sequence). CDR3 size: 15 residues. V shed 5 bases, J shed 9 bases, and the junction held 14 bases outside the gene matches. CDR3 region: CASSSPAGGGTAQYF. CDR3 nucleotide sequence: TGTGCCAGCAGTTCACCTGCGGGGGGGGGCACGGCCCAGTACTTC.

This clone came up once. This sequence joins TRBV11-3 and TRBJ1-1; D gene unclear. The CDR3 has 13 amino acids. Germline CDR1 and CDR2: SGHNT and YENEEA. Trimming removed 5 bases from V and 5 bases from J, with 12 bases in between. CDR3: CASSPTRYTEAFF. The CDR3 coding sequence is TGTGCCAGCAGCCCGACCAGGTATACTGAAGCTTTCTTT.

The chain uses TRBV27 and TRBJ2-7; D may be TRBD2 (7 bases). The CDR3 sequence is 15 residues long. Deletions cut 6 bases from V and 1 base from J, with 16 bases between. In germline, CDR1 is MNHEY, CDR2 SMNVEV (reference sequence). This CDR3 is CASRARGARSYEQYF. As DNA, the CDR3 is TGTGCCAGCAGAGCTCGGGGGGCGCGGTCCTACGAGCAGTACTTC.

The V gene is TRBV7-8, the J gene TRBJ1-5, with a tentative D call TRBD1 (5 bases). V shed 3 bases and J shed 7 bases, with 10 bases lying between them. The CDR3 has 13 residues. Germline V CDR1 and CDR2: SGHVS, FQNEAQ. The CDR3 DNA follows: TGTGCCAGCAGCTTGGAGGGGTGGCAGCCCCAGCATTTT. Encoded protein: CASSLEGWQPQHF.

V is TRBV27 and J is TRBJ1-2; 7 bases are a match to TRBD1. The CDR3 runs 14 residues. V lost 6 bases, J lost 5 bases, and 9 bases stayed unmatched. CDR1 and CDR2 (germline): MNHEY, SMNVEV (reference sequence). The CDR3 region has the DNA TGTGCCAGCAGCCCTAGGGGACAGCAATATGGCTACACCTTC. This gives the protein CASSPRGQQYGYTF.

The V call is TRBV28, the J call TRBJ2-7, with D possibly being TRBD2 (5 bases). Germline V gives CDR1 MDHEN, CDR2 SYDVKM. The V and J ends lost 6 bases and 0 bases respectively, with 15 bases between them. The CDR3 runs to 15 residues. The CDR3 DNA is TGTGCCAGCAGGCCCGGACTGGTCGGCTCCTACGAGCAGTACTTC. Encoded protein: CASRPGLVGSYEQYF.

The chain recombines TRBV2 with TRBJ1-2; 8 bases line up with TRBD1. V trimming: 6 bases; J trimming: 4 bases; junction bases outside the gene matches: 7. The CDR3 sequence is 14 residues long. The germline V gene has CDR1 SNHLY and CDR2 FYNNEI. CDR3 residues: CASSVDRGTYGYTF. CDR3 DNA: TGTGCCAGCAGCGTAGACAGGGGAACCTATGGCTACACCTTC.

This chain links TRBV18 with TRBJ1-2; no clear D gene. Germline CDR1 reads KGHSH; CDR2 reads LQKENI. This CDR3 spans 15 amino acids. The V end was cut by 2 bases, the J end by 0 bases, with 10 bases between. The CDR3 region is CASSPGPDANYGYTF. CDR3 in DNA: TGTGCCAGCTCACCAGGGCCAGACGCTAACTATGGCTACACCTTC.

The CDR3 sequence is CASSLAQLNTEAFF. DNA for the CDR3: TGTGCCAGCAGCTTAGCCCAGTTGAACACTGAAGCTTTCTTT. The chain has TRBV11-1 and TRBJ1-1; D call uncertain. Germline lookup yields CDR1 SGHAT and CDR2 FQDESV (reference sequence). V was cut by 0 bases and J by 0 bases, with 5 bases left in between. CDR3 size: 14 residues.

V is TRBV7-7 and J is TRBJ2-2; a weak D match, TRBD1 (6 bases). Germline CDR1 SSHAT, CDR2 FNYEAQ (reference sequence). The CDR3 covers 15 residues. V dropped 5 bases and J dropped 3 bases, with 13 bases sitting between them. DNA for the CDR3: TGTGCCAGCAGCCTAACAGGGCTCCACACCGGGGAGCTGTTTTTT. This gives the protein CASSLTGLHTGELFF.

Concerning this clone itself: A read error may produce the germline difference seen at one junction end. This chain joins TRBV28 and TRBJ2-7; a possible D gene is TRBD1 (5 bases). The CDR3 length is 13 residues. The germline V gene has CDR1 MDHEN and CDR2 SYDVKM. In DNA, the CDR3 is TGTGCCAGCAGTAATCCGGAAGGGGCTAAGTCGGACTTC. Protein product: CASSNPEGAKSDF.

CDR3 nucleotides: TGTGCCAGCAACGGACAGGGGCGTCCCTTGCCCCTCCACTTT. Protein sequence: CASNGQGRPLPLHF. This sequence joins TRBV2 and TRBJ1-6; 9 bases are shared with TRBD1. With V trimmed by 7 bases and J by 13 bases, 11 bases remained unmatched. Germline V CDR1 and CDR2: SNHLY, FYNNEI. The CDR3 loop spans 14 amino acids.

The chain has TRBV5-1 and TRBJ2-2, with D possibly being TRBD1 (5 bases). The ends were cut back, 1 base at V and 4 bases at J, with 11 bases in the middle. This CDR3 region has 15 residues. Germline CDR1 and CDR2: SGHRS and YFSETQ. The CDR3 reads CASSLLGEGTGELFF. In DNA, the CDR3 is TGCGCCAGCAGCTTGTTAGGGGAAGGCACCGGGGAGCTGTTTTTT.

The chain has TRBV6-1 and TRBJ2-7; weak D call: TRBD2 (5 bases). The CDR3 totals 13 residues. Germline V gene data show CDR1 as MNHNS and CDR2 as SASEGT. The V end was cut by 4 bases, the J end by 0 bases, with 7 bases between. The CDR3 sequence: CASSAGSSYEQYF. DNA of the CDR3: TGTGCCAGCAGTGCTGGGAGCTCCTACGAGCAGTACTTC.